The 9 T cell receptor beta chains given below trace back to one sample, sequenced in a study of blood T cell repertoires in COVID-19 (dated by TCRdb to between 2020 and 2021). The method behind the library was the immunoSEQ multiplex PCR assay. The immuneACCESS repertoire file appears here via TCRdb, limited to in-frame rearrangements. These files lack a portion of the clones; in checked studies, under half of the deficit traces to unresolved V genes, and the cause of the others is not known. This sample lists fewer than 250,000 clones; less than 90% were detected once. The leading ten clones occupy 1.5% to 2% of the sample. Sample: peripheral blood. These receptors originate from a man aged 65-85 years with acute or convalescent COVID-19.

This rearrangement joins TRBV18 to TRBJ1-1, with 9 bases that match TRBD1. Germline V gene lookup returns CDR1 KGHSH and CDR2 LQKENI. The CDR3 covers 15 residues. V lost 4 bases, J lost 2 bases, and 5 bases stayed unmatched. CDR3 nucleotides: TGTGCCAGCTCACAAAAGACAGGGGGAAACACTGAAGCTTTCTTT. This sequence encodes CASSQKTGGNTEAFF. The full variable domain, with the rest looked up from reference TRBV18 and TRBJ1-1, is NAGVMQNPRHLVRRRGQEARLRCSPMKGHSHVYWYRQLPEEGLKFMVYLQKENIIDESGMPKERFSAEFPKEGPSILRIQQVVRGDSAAYFCASSQKTGGNTEAFFGQGTRLTVV.

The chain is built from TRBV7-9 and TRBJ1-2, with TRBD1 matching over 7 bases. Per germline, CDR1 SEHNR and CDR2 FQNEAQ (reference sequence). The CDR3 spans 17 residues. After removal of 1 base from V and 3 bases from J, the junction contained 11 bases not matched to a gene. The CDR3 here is CASSLGGRTGEYYGYTF. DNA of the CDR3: TGTGCCAGCAGCTTAGGGGGGAGGACAGGAGAATACTATGGCTACACCTTC.

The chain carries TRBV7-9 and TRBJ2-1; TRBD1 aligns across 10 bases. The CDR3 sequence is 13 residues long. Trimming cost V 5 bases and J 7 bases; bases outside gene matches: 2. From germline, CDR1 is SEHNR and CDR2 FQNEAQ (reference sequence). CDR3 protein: CASSRDRGNEQFF. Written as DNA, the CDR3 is TGTGCCAGCAGCCGGGACAGGGGAAATGAGCAGTTCTTC.

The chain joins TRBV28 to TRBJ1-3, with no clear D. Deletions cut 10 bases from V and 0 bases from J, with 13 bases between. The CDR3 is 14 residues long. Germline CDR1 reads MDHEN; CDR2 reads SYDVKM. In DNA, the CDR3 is TGTGCCACCCTCGAGATTTTCTCTGGAAACACCATATATTTT. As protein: CATLEIFSGNTIYF.

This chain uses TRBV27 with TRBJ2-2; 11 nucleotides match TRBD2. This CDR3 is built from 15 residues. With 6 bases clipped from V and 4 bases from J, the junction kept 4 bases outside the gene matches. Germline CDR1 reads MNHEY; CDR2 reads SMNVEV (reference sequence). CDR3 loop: CASSRLAGSTGELFF. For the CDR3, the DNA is TGTGCCAGCAGCAGACTAGCGGGAAGCACCGGGGAGCTGTTTTTT.

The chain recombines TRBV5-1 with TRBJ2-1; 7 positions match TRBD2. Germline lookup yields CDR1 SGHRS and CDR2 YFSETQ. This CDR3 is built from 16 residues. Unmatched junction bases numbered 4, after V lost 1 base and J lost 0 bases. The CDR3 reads CASSLLGGSSYNEQFF. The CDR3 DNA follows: TGCGCCAGCAGCTTGTTGGGCGGGAGCTCCTACAATGAGCAGTTCTTC.

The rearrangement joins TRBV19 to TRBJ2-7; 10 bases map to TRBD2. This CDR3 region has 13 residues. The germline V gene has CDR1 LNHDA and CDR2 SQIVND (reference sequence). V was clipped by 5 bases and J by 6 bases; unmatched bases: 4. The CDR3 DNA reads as TGTGCCAGTAGTGCGCTAGCGGGAGTCGAGCAGTACTTC. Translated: CASSALAGVEQYF.

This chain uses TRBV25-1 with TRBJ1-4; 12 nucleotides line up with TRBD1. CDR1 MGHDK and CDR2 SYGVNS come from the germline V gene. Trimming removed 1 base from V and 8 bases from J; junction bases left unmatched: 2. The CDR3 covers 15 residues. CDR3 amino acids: CASSEWGQGAEKLFF. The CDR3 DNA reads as TGTGCCAGCAGTGAATGGGGACAGGGGGCGGAAAAACTGTTTTTT.

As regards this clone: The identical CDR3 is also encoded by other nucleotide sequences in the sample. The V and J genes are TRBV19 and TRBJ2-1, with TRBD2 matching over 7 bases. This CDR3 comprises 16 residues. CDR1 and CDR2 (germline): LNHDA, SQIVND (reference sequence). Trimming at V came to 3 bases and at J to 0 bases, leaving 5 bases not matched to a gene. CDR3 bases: TGTGCCAGTAGTATTGGGGGGGGACGCTCCTACAATGAGCAGTTCTTC. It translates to CASSIGGGRSYNEQFF.